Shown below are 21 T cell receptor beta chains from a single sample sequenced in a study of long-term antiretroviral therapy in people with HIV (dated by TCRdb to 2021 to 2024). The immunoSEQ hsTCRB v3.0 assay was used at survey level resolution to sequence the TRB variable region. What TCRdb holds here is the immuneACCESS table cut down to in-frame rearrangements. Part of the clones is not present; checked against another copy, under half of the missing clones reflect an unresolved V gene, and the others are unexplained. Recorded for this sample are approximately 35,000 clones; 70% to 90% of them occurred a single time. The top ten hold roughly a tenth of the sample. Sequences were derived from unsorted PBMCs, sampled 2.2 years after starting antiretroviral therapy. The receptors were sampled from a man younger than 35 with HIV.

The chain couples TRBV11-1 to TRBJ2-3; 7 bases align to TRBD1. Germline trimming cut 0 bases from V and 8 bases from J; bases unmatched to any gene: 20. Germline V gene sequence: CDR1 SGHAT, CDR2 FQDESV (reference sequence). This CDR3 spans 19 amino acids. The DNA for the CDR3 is TGTGCCAGCAGCTTAGCGAGAGACAGGGTTCTCGCCCCACTGGGTACGCAGTATTTT. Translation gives CASSLARDRVLAPLGTQYF.

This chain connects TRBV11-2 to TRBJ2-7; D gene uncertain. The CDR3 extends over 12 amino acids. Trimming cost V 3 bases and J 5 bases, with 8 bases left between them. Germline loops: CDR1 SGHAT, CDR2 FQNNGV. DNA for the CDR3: TGTGCCAGCAGCTTCTGGAGACACGAGCAGTACTTC. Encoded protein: CASSFWRHEQYF.

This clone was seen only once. In DNA form, the CDR3 reads TGTGCCAGCAGCTCCTGGGAGCCCTCGAGCTCCTACAATGAGCAGTTCTTC. Translating it yields CASSSWEPSSSYNEQFF. The chain has TRBV28 and TRBJ2-1, with a tentative D call TRBD2 (5 bases). V lost 6 bases and J lost 0, with 18 bases in between. The CDR3 sequence is 17 residues long. Per germline, CDR1 MDHEN and CDR2 SYDVKM.

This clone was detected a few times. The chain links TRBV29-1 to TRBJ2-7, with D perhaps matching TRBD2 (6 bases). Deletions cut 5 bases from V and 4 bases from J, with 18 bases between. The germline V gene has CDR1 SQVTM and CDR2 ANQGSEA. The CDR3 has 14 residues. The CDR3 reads CSVKGFVGGYEQYF. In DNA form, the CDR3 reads TGCAGCGTTAAGGGGTTTGTTGGGGGGTACGAGCAGTACTTC.

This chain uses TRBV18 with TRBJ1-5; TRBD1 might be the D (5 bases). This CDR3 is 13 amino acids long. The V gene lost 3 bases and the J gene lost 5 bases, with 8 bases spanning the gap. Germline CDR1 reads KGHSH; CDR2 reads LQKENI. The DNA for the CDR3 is TGTGCCAGCTCACCCGGAGGGGATCAGCCCCAGCATTTT. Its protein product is CASSPGGDQPQHF.

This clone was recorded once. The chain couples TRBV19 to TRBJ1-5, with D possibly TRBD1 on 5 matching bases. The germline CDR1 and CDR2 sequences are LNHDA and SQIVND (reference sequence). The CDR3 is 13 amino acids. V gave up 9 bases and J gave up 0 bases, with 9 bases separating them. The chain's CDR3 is CASRVYSNQPQHF. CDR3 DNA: TGTGCCAGCAGGGTATATAGCAATCAGCCCCAGCATTTT.

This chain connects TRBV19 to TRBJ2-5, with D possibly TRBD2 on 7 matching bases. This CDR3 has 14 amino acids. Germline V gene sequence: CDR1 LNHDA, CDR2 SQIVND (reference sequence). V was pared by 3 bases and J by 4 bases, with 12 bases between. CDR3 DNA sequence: TGTGCCAGTAGTATTGGGGGGGGCGGAGAGACCCAGTACTTC. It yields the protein CASSIGGGGETQYF.

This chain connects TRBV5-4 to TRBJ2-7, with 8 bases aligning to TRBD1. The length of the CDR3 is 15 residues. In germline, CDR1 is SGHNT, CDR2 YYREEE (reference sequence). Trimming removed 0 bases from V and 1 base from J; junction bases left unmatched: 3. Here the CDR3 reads CASSLDRTGSYEQYF. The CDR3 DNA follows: TGTGCCAGCAGCTTGGACCGGACAGGGTCCTACGAGCAGTACTTC. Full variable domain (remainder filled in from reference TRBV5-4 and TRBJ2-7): ETGVTQSPTHLIKTRGQQVTLRCSSQSGHNTVSWYQQALGQGPQFIFQYYREEENGRGNFPPRFSGLQFPNYSSELNVNALELDDSALYLCASSLDRTGSYEQYFGPGTRLTVT.

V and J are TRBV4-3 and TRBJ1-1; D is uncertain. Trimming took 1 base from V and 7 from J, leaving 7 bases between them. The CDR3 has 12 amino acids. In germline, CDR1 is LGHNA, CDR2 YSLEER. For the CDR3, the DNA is TGCGCCAGCAGCCAAGGAGGCGGTGAAGCTTTCTTT. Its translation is CASSQGGGEAFF.

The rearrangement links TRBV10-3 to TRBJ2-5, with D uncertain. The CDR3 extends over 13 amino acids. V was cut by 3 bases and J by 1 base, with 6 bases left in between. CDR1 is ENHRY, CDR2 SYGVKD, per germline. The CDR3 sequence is CAISEYTQETQYF. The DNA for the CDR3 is TGTGCCATCAGTGAATACACCCAAGAGACCCAGTACTTC.

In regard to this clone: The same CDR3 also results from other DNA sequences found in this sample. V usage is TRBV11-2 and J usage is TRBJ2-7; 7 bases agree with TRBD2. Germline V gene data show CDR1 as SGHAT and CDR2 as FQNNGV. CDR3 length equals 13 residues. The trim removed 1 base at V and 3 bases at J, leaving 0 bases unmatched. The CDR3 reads CASSLGGGYEQYF. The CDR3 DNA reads TGTGCCAGCAGCTTAGGGGGGGGCTACGAGCAGTACTTC.

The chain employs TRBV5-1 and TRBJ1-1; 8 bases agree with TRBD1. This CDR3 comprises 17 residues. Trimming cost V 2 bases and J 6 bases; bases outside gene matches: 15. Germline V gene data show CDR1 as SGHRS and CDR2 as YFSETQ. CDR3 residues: CASSLLAGGLNGAEAFF. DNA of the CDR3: TGCGCCAGCAGCTTATTGGCAGGGGGCCTAAATGGGGCTGAAGCTTTCTTT.

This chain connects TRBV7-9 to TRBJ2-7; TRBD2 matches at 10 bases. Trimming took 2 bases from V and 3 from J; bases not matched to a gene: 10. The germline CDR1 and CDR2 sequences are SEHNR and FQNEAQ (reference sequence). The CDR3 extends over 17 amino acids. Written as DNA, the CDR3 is TGTGCCAGCAGCTTAAGGTCCCCAGCGGGAGGGGTCTACGAGCAGTACTTC. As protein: CASSLRSPAGGVYEQYF.

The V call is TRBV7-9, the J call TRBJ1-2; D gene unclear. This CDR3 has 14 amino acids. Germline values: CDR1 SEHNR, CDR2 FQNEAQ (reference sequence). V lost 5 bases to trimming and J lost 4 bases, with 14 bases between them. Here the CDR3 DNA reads TGTGCCAGCAGCCCTCCGGAACCCTCCTATGGCTACACCTTC. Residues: CASSPPEPSYGYTF.

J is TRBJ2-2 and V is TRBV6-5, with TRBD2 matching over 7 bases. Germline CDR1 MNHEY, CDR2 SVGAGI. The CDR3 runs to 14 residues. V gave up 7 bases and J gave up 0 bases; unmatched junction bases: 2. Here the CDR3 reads CASISGTNTGELFF. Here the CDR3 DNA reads TGTGCCAGCATAAGCGGGACGAACACCGGGGAGCTGTTTTTT.

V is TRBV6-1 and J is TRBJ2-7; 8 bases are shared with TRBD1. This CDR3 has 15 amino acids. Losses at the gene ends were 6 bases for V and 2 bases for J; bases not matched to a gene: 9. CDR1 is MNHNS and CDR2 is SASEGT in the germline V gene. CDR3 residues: CASRPSSQGAYEQYF. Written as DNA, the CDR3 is TGTGCCAGCAGGCCAAGTTCACAGGGGGCCTACGAGCAGTACTTC.

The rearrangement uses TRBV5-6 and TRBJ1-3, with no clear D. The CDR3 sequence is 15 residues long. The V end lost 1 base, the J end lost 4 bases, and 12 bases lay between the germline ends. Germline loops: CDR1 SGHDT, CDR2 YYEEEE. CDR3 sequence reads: CASSLRAPRGNTIYF. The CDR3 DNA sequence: TGTGCCAGCAGCTTGAGGGCCCCCAGGGGAAACACCATATATTTT.

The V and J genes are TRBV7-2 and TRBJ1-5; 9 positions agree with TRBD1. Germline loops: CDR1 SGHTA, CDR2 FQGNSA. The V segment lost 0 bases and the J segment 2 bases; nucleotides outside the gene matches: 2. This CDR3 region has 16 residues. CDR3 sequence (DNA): TGTGCCAGCAGCTTAGCGGGACAGGGAGGCAATCAGCCCCAGCATTTT. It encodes CASSLAGQGGNQPQHF.

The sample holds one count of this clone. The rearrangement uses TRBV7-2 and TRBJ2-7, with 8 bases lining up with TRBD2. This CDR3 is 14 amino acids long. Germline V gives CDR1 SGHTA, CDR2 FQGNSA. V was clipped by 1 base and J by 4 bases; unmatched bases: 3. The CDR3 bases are TGTGCCAGCAGCTTAGGACTAGCGAATTACGAGCAGTACTTC. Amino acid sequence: CASSLGLANYEQYF.

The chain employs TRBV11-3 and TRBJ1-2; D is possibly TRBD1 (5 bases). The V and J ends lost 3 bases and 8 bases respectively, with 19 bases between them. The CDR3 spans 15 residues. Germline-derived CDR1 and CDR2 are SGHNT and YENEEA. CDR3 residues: CASSFGFRAGKGYTF. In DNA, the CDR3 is TGTGCCAGCAGCTTTGGGTTCAGGGCGGGTAAGGGCTACACCTTC. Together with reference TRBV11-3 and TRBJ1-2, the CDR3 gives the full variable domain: EAGVVQSPRYKIIEKKQPVAFWCNPISGHNTLYWYLQNLGQGPELLIRYENEEAVDDSQLPKDRFSAERLKGVDSTLKIQPAELGDSAVYLCASSFGFRAGKGYTFGSGTRLTVV.

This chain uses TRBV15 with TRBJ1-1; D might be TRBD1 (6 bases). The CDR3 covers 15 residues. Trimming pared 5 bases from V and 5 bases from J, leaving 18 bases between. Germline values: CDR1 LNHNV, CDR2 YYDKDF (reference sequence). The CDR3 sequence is CATSQNREGSTEAFF. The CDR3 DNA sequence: TGTGCCACCAGCCAAAACAGGGAAGGTAGTACTGAAGCTTTCTTT.